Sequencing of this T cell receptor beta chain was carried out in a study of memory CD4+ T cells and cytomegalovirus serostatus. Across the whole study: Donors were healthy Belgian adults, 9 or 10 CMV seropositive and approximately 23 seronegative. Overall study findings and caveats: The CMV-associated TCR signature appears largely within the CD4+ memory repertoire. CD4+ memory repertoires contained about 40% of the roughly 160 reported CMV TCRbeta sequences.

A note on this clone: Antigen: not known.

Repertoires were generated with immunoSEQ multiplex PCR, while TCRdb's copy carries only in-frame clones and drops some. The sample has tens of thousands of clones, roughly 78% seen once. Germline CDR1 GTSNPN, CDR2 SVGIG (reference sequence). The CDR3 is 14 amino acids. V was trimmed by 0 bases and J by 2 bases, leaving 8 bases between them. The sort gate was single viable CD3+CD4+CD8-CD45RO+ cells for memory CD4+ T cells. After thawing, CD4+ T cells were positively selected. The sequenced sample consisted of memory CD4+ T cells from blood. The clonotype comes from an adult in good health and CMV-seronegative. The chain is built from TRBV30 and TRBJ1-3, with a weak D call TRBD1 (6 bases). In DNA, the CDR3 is TGTGCCTGGAGTGTAGGGGGGCCTGGAAACACCATATATTTT. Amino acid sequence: CAWSVGGPGNTIYF.